This entry lists 21 T cell receptor beta chains sequenced from one sample in a study of shared clonotypes between healthy human individuals. Sequenced by immunoSEQ multiplex PCR; TCRdb stores in-frame clones only, minus some. The data contain roughly 1.4 million clones, 98% of them singletons. Sample: naive CD4+ T cells sorted from blood. The subset: CD45RA+ positively selected. The origin of the receptors is a young man in good health.

Only one count was recorded for this clone. The V call is TRBV27, the J call TRBJ2-6, with TRBD1 identical over 8 bases. This CDR3 spans 16 amino acids. The trim removed 5 bases at V and 0 bases at J, leaving 3 bases unmatched. Germline V CDR1 and CDR2: MNHEY, SMNVEV (reference sequence). The CDR3 here is CASSKTGGSGANVLTF. The CDR3 DNA follows: TGTGCCAGCAGTAAAACAGGGGGCTCTGGGGCCAACGTCCTGACTTTC.

Points on this clone: Additional DNA sequences in this sample encode the identical CDR3. The chain recombines TRBV28 with TRBJ2-7; D call uncertain. Germline CDR1 reads MDHEN; CDR2 reads SYDVKM. Trimming cost V 2 bases and J 0 bases, with 5 bases left between them. The length of the CDR3 is 13 residues. The CDR3 DNA reads as TGTGCCAGCAGTTTAGGGTACTCCTACGAGCAGTACTTC. Translation gives CASSLGYSYEQYF.

A note on this clone: Other DNA sequences in this specimen translate into the identical CDR3. The CDR3 DNA follows: TGTGCCAGCAGTTCGGGGCGGAACACTGAAGCTTTCTTT. Translating gives CASSSGRNTEAFF. V gene TRBV7-2 combines with J gene TRBJ1-1, with D perhaps matching TRBD1 (5 bases). The CDR3 runs to 13 residues. CDR1 is SGHTA and CDR2 is FQGNSA in the germline V gene. V dropped 6 bases and J dropped 1 base, with 9 bases sitting between them. Together with reference TRBV7-2 and TRBJ1-1, the CDR3 gives the full variable domain: GAGVSQSPSNKVTEKGKDVELRCDPISGHTALYWYRQSLGQGLEFLIYFQGNSAPDKSGLPSDRFSAERTGGSVSTLTIQRTQQEDSAVYLCASSSGRNTEAFFGQGTRLTVV.

The chain has TRBV30 and TRBJ2-5; D remains unclear. Germline V lookup: CDR1 GTSNPN, CDR2 SVGIG (reference sequence). V lost 5 bases and J 4 bases, leaving 11 bases between the germline ends. The CDR3 totals 12 residues. CDR3 region: CAWGGGGETQYF. The CDR3 bases are TGTGCCTGGGGTGGCGGCGGAGAGACCCAGTACTTC.

The chain has TRBV25-1 and TRBJ2-3; a possible D gene is TRBD2 (6 bases). The germline V gene has CDR1 MGHDK and CDR2 SYGVNS. CDR3 size: 16 residues. V dropped 4 bases and J dropped 4 bases, with 18 bases sitting between them. The CDR3 reads CASSGFRASVADTQYF. The CDR3 bases are TGTGCCAGCAGTGGGTTTCGGGCTAGCGTGGCAGATACGCAGTATTTT.

The V call is TRBV28, the J call TRBJ2-1; D gene uncertain. Looked up from germline, CDR1 is MDHEN and CDR2 is SYDVKM. V was cut by 6 bases and J by 2 bases, with 14 bases left in between. This CDR3 has 15 residues. The CDR3 spells CASSPPGGAYNEQFF. The CDR3 DNA reads as TGTGCCAGCAGCCCTCCGGGTGGGGCCTACAATGAGCAGTTCTTC.

This chain joins TRBV18 and TRBJ2-2, with 8 bases lining up with TRBD1. V shed 3 bases and J 4 bases; nucleotides not matched to a gene: 7. The CDR3 sequence is 16 residues long. Germline V gives CDR1 KGHSH, CDR2 LQKENI. The CDR3 DNA reads as TGTGCCAGCTCACCCCGACAGGGGAAGAGCACCGGGGAGCTGTTTTTT. It yields the protein CASSPRQGKSTGELFF.

This chain links TRBV5-1 with TRBJ2-5; TRBD1 is a possible D gene (6 bases). The V and J ends lost 3 bases and 2 bases respectively, with 11 bases between them. From germline, CDR1 is SGHRS and CDR2 YFSETQ. The CDR3 runs 14 residues. The CDR3 reads CASSSTTGQETQYF. CDR3 in DNA: TGCGCCAGCAGCTCGACCACAGGGCAAGAGACCCAGTACTTC.

V is TRBV7-9 and J is TRBJ2-1; D remains unclear. The germline V gene has CDR1 SEHNR and CDR2 FQNEAQ (reference sequence). V gave up 5 bases and J gave up 8 bases, with 10 bases separating them. The CDR3 is 12 amino acids. CDR3 sequence (DNA): TGTGCCAGCAGCAATGAGTATTATGAGCAGTTCTTC. Translated: CASSNEYYEQFF. Supplemented by reference TRBV7-9 and TRBJ2-1, the full variable domain reads DTGVSQNPRHKITKRGQNVTFRCDPISEHNRLYWYRQTLGQGPEFLTYFQNEAQLEKSRLLSDRFSAERPKGSFSTLEIQRTEQGDSAMYLCASSNEYYEQFFGPGTRLTVL.

V and J are TRBV10-3 and TRBJ1-5; TRBD1 is a possible D gene (6 bases). V was clipped by 0 bases and J by 1 base, with 13 bases between them. Germline V lookup: CDR1 ENHRY, CDR2 SYGVKD. The CDR3 consists of 17 residues. The CDR3 is CAISESGLGASNQPQHF. DNA of the CDR3: TGTGCCATCAGTGAGTCAGGTCTGGGGGCGAGCAATCAGCCCCAGCATTTT.

The chain joins TRBV5-6 to TRBJ1-1; D is uncertain. Germline V gene sequence: CDR1 SGHDT, CDR2 YYEEEE. The CDR3 runs to 13 residues. The germline V and J ends were trimmed by 0 bases and 7 bases, with 10 bases remaining between them. CDR3 in amino acids: CASSLGSWGEAFF. CDR3 nucleotides: TGTGCCAGCAGCTTGGGCAGTTGGGGTGAAGCTTTCTTT.

In the case of this clone: Other DNA sequences in the sample encode the same CDR3. The chain has TRBV18 and TRBJ1-1; no firm D call. The CDR3 consists of 13 residues. Germline lookup yields CDR1 KGHSH and CDR2 LQKENI. The V end was cut by 3 bases, the J end by 1 base, with 6 bases between. DNA of the CDR3: TGTGCCAGCTCACCGTCGGCGAACACTGAAGCTTTCTTT. This translates into CASSPSANTEAFF.

The J gene is TRBJ2-6, the V gene TRBV9; D call uncertain. Germline CDR1 and CDR2: SGDLS and YYNGEE. This CDR3 region has 15 residues. Deletions cut 3 bases from V and 1 base from J, with 8 bases between. In DNA, the CDR3 is TGTGCCAGCAGCGGAGTTCCGTCTGGGGCCAACGTCCTGACTTTC. Its protein is CASSGVPSGANVLTF.

The V call is TRBV7-2, the J call TRBJ2-1, with D unclear. V lost 3 bases and J lost 0, with 9 bases in between. Germline CDR1 is SGHTA and CDR2 is FQGNSA. The CDR3 has 15 amino acids. CDR3: CASSLGGFSYNEQFF. In nucleotides, the CDR3 is TGTGCCAGCAGCTTGGGCGGATTCTCCTACAATGAGCAGTTCTTC.

This chain connects TRBV4-3 to TRBJ2-7; 8 nucleotides match TRBD2. CDR3 length equals 20 residues. V lost 0 bases, J lost 2 bases, and 18 bases stayed unmatched. Germline CDR1 reads LGHNA; CDR2 reads YSLEER. The CDR3 DNA reads TGCGCCAGCAGCCAAGATCTCGGGACTCATCCCGGGAGGGAACCCTACGAGCAGTACTTC. As protein: CASSQDLGTHPGREPYEQYF.

This chain uses TRBV6-1 with TRBJ1-3; a possible D gene is TRBD1 (6 bases). Germline V lookup: CDR1 MNHNS, CDR2 SASEGT. There are 12 residues in the CDR3. V lost 6 bases to trimming and J lost 4 bases, with 7 bases between them. CDR3 region: CASRGAGNTIYF. The CDR3 DNA follows: TGTGCCAGCAGGGGGGCGGGAAACACCATATATTTT.

This clone was counted a single time. The chain joins TRBV7-9 to TRBJ2-6, with D possibly being TRBD1 (5 bases). Germline V CDR1 and CDR2: SEHNR, FQNEAQ (reference sequence). Trimming took 8 bases from V and 3 from J, leaving 20 bases between them. The CDR3 loop spans 17 amino acids. For the CDR3, the DNA is TGTGCCAGCGGCCAGGGCCTAGAGGAATTTGGGGCCAACGTCCTGACTTTC. This translates into CASGQGLEEFGANVLTF.

This clone has just one count. The V gene is TRBV5-1, the J gene TRBJ1-2; D gene uncertain. V was shortened by 6 bases and J by 4 bases, with 13 bases between the two germline ends. The germline V gene has CDR1 SGHRS and CDR2 YFSETQ. The CDR3 runs to 13 residues. The CDR3 spells CASNAGSSYGYTF. Written as DNA, the CDR3 is TGCGCCAGCAACGCGGGGTCTAGCTATGGCTACACCTTC.

CDR3 residues: CSVKTGTYTDTQYF. CDR3 bases: TGCAGCGTCAAGACAGGGACGTACACAGATACGCAGTATTTT. V is TRBV29-1 and J is TRBJ2-3, with 7 nucleotides matching TRBD1. With 6 bases clipped from V and 2 bases from J, the junction kept 8 bases outside the gene matches. Per germline, CDR1 SQVTM and CDR2 ANQGSEA. This CDR3 has 14 residues.

The genes are TRBV7-9 and TRBJ1-1; 10 bases align to TRBD1. Germline V gives CDR1 SEHNR, CDR2 FQNEAQ (reference sequence). The CDR3 is made up of 17 amino acids. Trimming removed 5 bases from V and 0 bases from J; junction bases left unmatched: 9. The CDR3 DNA reads as TGTGCCAGCAGCCTTGACAGGGGGCTCTTGATGAACACTGAAGCTTTCTTT. Encoded protein: CASSLDRGLLMNTEAFF.

Regarding this clone: Other DNA variants within this sample encode the same CDR3. The genes are TRBV5-1 and TRBJ1-2, with D unresolved. The V end was cut by 0 bases, the J end by 5 bases, with 5 bases between. Germline loops: CDR1 SGHRS, CDR2 YFSETQ. The CDR3 has 12 residues. Written as DNA, the CDR3 is TGCGCCAGCAGCTTGGCGGGATATGGCTACACCTTC. This translates into CASSLAGYGYTF.